The T cell receptor beta chain described here comes from a study of response to subunit inactivated influenza vaccine. TCRdb ran MiXCR on the RT-PCR reads and lists one entry per CDR3 protein. The sample lists about 570,000 distinct CDR3 sequences, over 9% occurring once. CDR1 and CDR2 (germline): SQVTM, ANQGSEA. The CDR3 has 15 residues. The J segment lost 5 bases and the V segment lost 6 bases, leaving 9 bases of the junction unmatched. These sequences were also reported in another study, on T cells expressing NK-cell markers. That work adds: 5'RACE template switching built TCR beta cDNA with unique molecular identifiers.

The sequences come from PBMCs from blood, collected on the day of vaccination. This receptor was obtained from a man aged 50 to 59 who received an inactivated influenza vaccine. The chain links TRBV29-1 to TRBJ2-3, with 12 bases aligning to TRBD2. Here the CDR3 DNA reads TGCAGCGTAAGGCTAGCGGGGGGGCCGAAAGATACGCAGTATTTT. This encodes CSVRLAGGPKDTQYF.